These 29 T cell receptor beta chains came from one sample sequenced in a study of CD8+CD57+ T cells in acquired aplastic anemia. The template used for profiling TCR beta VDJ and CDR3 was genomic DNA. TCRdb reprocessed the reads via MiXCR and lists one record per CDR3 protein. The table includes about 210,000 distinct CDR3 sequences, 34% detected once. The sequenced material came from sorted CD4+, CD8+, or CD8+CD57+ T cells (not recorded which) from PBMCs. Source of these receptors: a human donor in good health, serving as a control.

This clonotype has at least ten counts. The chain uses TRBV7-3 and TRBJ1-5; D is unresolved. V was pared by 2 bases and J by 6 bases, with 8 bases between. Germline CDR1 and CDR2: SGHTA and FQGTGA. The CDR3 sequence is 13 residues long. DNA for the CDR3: TGTGCCAGCAGCTTAGGTCCGTCTCAGCCCCAGCATTTT. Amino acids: CASSLGPSQPQHF. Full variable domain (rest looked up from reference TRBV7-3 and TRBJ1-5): GAGVSQTPSNKVTEKGKYVELRCDPISGHTALYWYRQSLGQGPEFLIYFQGTGAADDSGLPNDRFFAVRPEGSVSTLKIQRTERGDSAVYLCASSLGPSQPQHFGDGTRLSIL.

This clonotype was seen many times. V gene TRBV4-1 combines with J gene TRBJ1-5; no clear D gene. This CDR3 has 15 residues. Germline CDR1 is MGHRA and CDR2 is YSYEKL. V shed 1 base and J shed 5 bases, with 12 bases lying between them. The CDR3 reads CASSQGLAGDQPQHF. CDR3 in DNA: TGCGCCAGCAGCCAAGGTTTGGCCGGGGATCAGCCCCAGCATTTT.

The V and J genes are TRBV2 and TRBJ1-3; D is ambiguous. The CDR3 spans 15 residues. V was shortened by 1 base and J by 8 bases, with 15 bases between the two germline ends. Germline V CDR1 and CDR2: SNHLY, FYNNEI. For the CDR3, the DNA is TGTGCCAGCAGTGAAGTTCCGGGAGCGCTTGACACCATATATTTT. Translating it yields CASSEVPGALDTIYF.

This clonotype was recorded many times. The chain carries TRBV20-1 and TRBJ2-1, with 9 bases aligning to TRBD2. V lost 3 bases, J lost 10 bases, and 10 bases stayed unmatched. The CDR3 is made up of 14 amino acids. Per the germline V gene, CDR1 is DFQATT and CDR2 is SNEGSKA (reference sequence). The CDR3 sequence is CSASGAGGPREQFF. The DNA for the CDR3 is TGCAGTGCTAGTGGGGCGGGAGGGCCTCGAGAGCAGTTCTTC.

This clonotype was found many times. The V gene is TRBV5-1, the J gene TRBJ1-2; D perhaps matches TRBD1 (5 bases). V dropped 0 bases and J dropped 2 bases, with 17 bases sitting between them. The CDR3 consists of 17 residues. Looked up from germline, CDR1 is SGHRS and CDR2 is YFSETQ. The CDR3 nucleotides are TGCGCCAGCAGCTTGGTGGCAGGGTGGTTGGGGAACTATGGCTACACCTTC. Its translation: CASSLVAGWLGNYGYTF.

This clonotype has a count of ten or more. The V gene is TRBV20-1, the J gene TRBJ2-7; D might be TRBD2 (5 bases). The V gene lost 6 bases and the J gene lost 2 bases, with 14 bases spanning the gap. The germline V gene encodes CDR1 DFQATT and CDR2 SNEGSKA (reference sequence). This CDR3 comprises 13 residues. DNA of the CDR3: TGCAGTGCAGGCCCGGACGGGGCCTACGAGCAGTACTTC. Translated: CSAGPDGAYEQYF.

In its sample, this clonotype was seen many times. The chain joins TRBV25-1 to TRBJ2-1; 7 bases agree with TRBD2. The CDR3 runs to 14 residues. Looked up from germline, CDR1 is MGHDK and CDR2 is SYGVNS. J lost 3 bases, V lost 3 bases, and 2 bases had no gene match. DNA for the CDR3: TGTGCCAGCAGTGACACTAGCGACTACAATGAGCAGTTCTTC. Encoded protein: CASSDTSDYNEQFF.

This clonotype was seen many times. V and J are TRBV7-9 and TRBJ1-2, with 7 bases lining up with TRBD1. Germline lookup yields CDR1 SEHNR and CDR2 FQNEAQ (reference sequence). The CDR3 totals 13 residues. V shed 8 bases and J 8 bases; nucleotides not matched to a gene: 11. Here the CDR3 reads CASGGFTGDGYTF. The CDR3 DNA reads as TGTGCCAGCGGGGGATTTACAGGGGACGGCTACACCTTC.

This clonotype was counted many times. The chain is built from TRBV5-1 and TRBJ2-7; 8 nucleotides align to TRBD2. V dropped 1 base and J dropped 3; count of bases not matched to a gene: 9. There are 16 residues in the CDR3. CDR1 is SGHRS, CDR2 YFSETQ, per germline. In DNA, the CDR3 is TGCGCCAGCAGCTTGTTCGGGACTAGTGTCATCTACGAGCAGTACTTC. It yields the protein CASSLFGTSVIYEQYF. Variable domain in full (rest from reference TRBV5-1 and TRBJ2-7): KAGVTQTPRYLIKTRGQQVTLSCSPISGHRSVSWYQQTPGQGLQFLFEYFSETQRNKGNFPGRFSGRQFSNSRSEMNVSTLELGDSALYLCASSLFGTSVIYEQYFGPGTRLTVT.

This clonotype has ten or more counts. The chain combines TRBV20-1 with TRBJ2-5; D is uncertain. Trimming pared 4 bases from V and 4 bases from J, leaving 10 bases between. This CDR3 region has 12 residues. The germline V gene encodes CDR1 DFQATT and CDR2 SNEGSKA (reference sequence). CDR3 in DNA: TGCAGTGCTATTATGGGATCAGAGACCCAGTACTTC. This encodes CSAIMGSETQYF.

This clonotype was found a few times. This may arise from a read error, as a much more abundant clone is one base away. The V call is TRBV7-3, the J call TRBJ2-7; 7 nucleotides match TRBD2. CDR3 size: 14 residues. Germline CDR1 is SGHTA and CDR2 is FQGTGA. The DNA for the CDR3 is TGTGCCAGCAGCTTAGGGACTACAAGTGGAGAGCAGCACTTC. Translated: CASSLGTTSGEQHF.

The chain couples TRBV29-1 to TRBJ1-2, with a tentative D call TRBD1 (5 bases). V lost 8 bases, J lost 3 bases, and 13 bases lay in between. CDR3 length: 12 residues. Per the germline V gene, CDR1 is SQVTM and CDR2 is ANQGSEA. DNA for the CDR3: TGCAGCTTGGCCGGGACCTACTATGGCTACACCTTC. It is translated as CSLAGTYYGYTF.

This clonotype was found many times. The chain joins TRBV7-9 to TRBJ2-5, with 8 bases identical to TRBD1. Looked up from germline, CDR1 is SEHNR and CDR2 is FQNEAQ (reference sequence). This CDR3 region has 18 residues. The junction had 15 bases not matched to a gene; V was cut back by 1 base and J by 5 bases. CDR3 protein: CASSLGTNGRGQGETQYF. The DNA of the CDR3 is TGTGCCAGCAGCTTAGGCACAAATGGCAGGGGGCAGGGGGAGACCCAGTACTTC.

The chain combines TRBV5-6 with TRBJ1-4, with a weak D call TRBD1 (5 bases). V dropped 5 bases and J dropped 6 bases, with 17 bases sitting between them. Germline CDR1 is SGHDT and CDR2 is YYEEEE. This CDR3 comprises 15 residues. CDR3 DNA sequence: TGTGCCAGCAGTTACGGGGCCTCCGCGGATGAAAAACTGTTTTTT. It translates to CASSYGASADEKLFF.

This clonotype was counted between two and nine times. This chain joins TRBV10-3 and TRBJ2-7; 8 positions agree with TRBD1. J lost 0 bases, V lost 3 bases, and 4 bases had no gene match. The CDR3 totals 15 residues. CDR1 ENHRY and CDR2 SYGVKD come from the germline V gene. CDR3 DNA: TGTGCCATCAGTGAAGGGACAGGCAGCTCCTACGAGCAGTACTTC. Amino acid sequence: CAISEGTGSSYEQYF.

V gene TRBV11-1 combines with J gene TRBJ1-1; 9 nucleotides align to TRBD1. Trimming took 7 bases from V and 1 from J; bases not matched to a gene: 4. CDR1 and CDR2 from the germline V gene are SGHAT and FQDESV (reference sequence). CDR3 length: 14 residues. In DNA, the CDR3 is TGTGCCAGCAAGAGACAGGGGGAGAACACTGAAGCTTTCTTT. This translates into CASKRQGENTEAFF.

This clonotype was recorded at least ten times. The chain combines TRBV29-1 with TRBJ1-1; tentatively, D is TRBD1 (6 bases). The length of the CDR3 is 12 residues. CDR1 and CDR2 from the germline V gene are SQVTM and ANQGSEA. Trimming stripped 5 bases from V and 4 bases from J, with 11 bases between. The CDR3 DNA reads TGCAGCGTTTCGGGAGGGGGCACTGAAGCTTTCTTT. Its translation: CSVSGGGTEAFF. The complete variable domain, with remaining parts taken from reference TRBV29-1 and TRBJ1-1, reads SAVISQKPSRDICQRGTSLTIQCQVDSQVTMMFWYRQQPGQSLTLIATANQGSEATYESGFVIDKFPISRPNLTFSTLTVSNMSPEDSSIYLCSVSGGGTEAFFGQGTRLTVV.

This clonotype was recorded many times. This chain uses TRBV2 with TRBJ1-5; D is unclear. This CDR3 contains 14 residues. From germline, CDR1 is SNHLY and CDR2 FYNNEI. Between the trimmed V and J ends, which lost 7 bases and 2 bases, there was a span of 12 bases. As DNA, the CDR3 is TGTGCCAGCACCACGCATTCGGGCAATCAGCCCCAGCATTTT. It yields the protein CASTTHSGNQPQHF. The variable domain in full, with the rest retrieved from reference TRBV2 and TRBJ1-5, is EPEVTQTPSHQVTQMGQEVILRCVPISNHLYFYWYRQILGQKVEFLVSFYNNEISEKSEIFDDQFSVERPDGSNFTLKIRSTKLEDSAMYFCASTTHSGNQPQHFGDGTRLSIL.

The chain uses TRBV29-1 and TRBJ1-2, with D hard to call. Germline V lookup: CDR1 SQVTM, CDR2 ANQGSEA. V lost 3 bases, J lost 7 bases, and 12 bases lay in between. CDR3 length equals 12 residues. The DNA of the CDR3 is TGCAGCGTTGATCCGCACCTAGGTGGCTACACCTTC. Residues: CSVDPHLGGYTF.

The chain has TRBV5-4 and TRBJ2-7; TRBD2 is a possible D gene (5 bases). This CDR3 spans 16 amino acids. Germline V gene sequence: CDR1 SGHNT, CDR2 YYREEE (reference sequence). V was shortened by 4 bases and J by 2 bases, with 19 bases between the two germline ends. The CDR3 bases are TGTGCCAGCAGCACGCCCACTAGTGGGAAAGCCTACGAGCAGTACTTC. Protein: CASSTPTSGKAYEQYF.

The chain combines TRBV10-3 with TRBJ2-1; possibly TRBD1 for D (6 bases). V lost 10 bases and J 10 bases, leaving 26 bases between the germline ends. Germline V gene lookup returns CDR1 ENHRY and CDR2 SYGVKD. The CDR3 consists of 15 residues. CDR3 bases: TGTGCCACCGCCCAGGCCGGGACAAGGAACGGGGAGCAGTTCTTC. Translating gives CATAQAGTRNGEQFF.

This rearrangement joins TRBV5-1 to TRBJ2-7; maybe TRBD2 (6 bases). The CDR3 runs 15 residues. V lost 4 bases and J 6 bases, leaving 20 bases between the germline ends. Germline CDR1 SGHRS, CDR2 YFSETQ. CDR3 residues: CASSPGGESVTEQYF. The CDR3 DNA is TGCGCCAGCAGCCCCGGGGGAGAGTCGGTAACCGAGCAGTACTTC.

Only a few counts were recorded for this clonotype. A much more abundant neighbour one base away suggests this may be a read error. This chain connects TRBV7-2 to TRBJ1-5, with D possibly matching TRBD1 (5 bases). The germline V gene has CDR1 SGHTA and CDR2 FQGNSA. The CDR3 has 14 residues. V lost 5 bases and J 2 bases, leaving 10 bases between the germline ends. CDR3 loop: CASSPQVGNQPQHF. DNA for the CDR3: TGTGCCAGCAGCCCACAGGTAGGCAATCAGCCCCAGCATTTT.

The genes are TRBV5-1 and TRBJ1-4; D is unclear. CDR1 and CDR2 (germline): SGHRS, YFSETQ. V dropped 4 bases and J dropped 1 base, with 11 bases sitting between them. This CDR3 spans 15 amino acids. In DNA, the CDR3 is TGCGCCAGCAGCCCGGGAAGCATAACTAATGAAAAACTGTTTTTT. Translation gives CASSPGSITNEKLFF.

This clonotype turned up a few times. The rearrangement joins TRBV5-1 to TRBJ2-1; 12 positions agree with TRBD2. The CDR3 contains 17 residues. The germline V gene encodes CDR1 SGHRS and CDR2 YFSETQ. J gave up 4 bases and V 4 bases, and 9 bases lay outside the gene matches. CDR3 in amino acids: CASSRHTGTSGYNEQFF. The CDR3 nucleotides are TGCGCCAGCAGCAGACATACCGGGACTAGCGGGTACAATGAGCAGTTCTTC.

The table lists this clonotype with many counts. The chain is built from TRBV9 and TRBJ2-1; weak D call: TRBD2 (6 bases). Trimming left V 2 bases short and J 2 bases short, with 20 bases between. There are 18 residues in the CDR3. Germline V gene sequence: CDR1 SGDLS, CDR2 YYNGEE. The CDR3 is CASSVLLTGGGAYNEQFF. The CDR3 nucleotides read TGTGCCAGCAGCGTCCTCCTGACCGGGGGTGGTGCCTACAATGAGCAGTTCTTC. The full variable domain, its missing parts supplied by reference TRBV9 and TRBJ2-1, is DSGVTQTPKHLITATGQRVTLRCSPRSGDLSVYWYQQSLDQGLQFLIQYYNGEERAKGNILERFSAQQFPDLHSELNLSSLELGDSALYFCASSVLLTGGGAYNEQFFGPGTRLTVL.

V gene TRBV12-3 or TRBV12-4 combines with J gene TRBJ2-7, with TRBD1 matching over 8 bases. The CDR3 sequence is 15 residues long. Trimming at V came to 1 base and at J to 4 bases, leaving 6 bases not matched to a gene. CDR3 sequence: CASSLGAGGWYEQYF. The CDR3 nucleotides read TGTGCCAGCAGTTTAGGGGCAGGGGGCTGGTACGAGCAGTACTTC.

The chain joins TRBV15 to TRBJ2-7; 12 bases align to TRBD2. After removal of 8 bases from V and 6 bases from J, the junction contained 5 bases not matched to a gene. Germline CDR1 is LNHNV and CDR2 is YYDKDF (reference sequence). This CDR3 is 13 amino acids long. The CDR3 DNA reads TGTGCCACCCGCCTGACTAGCGGGGGCGAGCAGTACTTC. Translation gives CATRLTSGGEQYF.

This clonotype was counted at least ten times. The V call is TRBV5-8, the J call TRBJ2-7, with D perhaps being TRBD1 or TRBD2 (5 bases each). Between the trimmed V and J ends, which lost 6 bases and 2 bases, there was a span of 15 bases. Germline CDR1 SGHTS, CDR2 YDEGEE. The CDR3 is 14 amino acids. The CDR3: CASTLSGRTYEQYF. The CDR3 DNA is TGTGCCAGCACCCTTTCGGGGCGGACCTACGAGCAGTACTTC.